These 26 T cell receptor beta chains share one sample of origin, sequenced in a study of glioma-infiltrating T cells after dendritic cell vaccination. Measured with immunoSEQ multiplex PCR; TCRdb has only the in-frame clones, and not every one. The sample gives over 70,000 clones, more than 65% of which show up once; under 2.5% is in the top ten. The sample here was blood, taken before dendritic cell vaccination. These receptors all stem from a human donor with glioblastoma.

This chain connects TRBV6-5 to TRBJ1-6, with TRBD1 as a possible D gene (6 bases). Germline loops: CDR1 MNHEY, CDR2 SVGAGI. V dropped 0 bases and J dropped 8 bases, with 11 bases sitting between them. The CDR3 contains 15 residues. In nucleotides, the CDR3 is TGTGCCAGCAGTTACTCGACCGAGGGGGATTCACCCCTCCACTTT. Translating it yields CASSYSTEGDSPLHF.

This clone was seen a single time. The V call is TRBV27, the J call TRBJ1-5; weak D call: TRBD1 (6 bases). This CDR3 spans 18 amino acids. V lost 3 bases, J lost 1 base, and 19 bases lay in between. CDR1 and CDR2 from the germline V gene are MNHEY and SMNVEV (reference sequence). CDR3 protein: CASSFRQLGAKSNQPQHF. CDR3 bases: TGTGCCAGCAGTTTTCGGCAATTGGGGGCCAAAAGCAATCAGCCCCAGCATTTT.

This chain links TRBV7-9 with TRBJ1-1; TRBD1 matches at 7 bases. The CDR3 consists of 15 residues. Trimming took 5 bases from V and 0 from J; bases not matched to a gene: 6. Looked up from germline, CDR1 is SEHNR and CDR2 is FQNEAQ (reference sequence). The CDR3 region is CASSRGQPLNTEAFF. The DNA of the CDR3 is TGTGCCAGCAGCAGGGGACAGCCATTGAACACTGAAGCTTTCTTT.

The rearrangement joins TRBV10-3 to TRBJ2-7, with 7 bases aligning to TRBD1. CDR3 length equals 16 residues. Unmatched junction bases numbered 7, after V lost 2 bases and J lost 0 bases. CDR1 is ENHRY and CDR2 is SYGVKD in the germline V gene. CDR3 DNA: TGTGCCATCAGTGAGCTTGGGACAGTGCACTCCTACGAGCAGTACTTC. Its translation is CAISELGTVHSYEQYF.

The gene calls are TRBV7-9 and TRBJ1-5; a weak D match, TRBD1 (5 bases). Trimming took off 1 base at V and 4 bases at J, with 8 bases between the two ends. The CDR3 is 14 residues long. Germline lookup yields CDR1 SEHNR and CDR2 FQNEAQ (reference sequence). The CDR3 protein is CASSLGGGNQPQHF. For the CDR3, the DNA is TGTGCCAGCAGCTTAGGGGGGGGAAATCAGCCCCAGCATTTT.

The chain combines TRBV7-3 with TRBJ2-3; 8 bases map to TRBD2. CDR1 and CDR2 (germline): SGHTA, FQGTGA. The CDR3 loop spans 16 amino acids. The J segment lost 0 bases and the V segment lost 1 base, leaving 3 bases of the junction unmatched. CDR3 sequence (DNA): TGTGCCAGCAGCTTAATTCCTAGCGGGAGCACAGATACGCAGTATTTT. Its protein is CASSLIPSGSTDTQYF.

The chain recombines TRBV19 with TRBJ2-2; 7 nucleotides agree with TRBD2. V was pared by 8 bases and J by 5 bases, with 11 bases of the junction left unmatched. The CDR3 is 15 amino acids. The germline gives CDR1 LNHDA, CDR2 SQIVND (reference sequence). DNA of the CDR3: TGTGCCAGTGGGAACGGGGGGTCCTCGACCGGGGAGCTGTTTTTT. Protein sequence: CASGNGGSSTGELFF. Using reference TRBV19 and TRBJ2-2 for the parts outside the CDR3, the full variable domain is DGGITQSPKYLFRKEGQNVTLSCEQNLNHDAMYWYRQDPGQGLRLIYYSQIVNDFQKGDIAEGYSVSREKKESFPLTVTSAQKNPTAFYLCASGNGGSSTGELFFGEGSRLTVL.

The CDR3 region is CASSSPDREVQPQHF. CDR3 in DNA: TGTGCCAGTAGTTCCCCGGACAGGGAGGTCCAGCCCCAGCATTTT. The chain joins TRBV19 to TRBJ1-5; TRBD1 matches at 8 bases. Germline trimming cut 5 bases from V and 7 bases from J; bases unmatched to any gene: 10. Germline lookup yields CDR1 LNHDA and CDR2 SQIVND (reference sequence). CDR3 size: 15 residues.

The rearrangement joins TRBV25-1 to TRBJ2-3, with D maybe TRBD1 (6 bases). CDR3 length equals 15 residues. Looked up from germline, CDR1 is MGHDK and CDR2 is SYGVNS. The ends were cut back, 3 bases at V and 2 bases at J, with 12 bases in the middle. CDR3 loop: CASSDSTGSTDTQYF. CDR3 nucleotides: TGTGCCAGCAGTGATTCGACAGGTTCCACAGATACGCAGTATTTT. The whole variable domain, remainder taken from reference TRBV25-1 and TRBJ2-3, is EADIYQTPRYLVIGTGKKITLECSQTMGHDKMYWYQQDPGMELHLIHYSYGVNSTEKGDLSSESTVSRIRTEHFPLTLESARPSHTSQYLCASSDSTGSTDTQYFGPGTRLTVL.

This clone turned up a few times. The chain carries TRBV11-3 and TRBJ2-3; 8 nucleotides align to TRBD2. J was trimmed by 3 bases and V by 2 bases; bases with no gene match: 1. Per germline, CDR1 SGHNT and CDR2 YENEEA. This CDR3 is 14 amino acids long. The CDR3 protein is CASSLSGSTDTQYF. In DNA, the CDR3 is TGTGCCAGCAGCTTAAGCGGGAGTACAGATACGCAGTATTTT.

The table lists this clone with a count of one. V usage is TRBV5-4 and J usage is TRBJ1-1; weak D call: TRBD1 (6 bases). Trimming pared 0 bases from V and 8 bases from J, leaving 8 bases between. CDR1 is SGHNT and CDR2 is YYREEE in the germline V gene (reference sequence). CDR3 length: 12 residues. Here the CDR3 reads CASSLDTGEAFF. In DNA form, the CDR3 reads TGTGCCAGCAGCTTGGACACAGGGGAAGCTTTCTTT.

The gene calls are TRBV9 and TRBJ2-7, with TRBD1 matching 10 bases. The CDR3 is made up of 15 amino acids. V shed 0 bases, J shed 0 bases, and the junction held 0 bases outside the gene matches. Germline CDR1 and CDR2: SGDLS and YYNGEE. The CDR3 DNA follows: TGTGCCAGCAGCGTAGGGACAGGGGGCTCCTACGAGCAGTACTTC. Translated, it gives CASSVGTGGSYEQYF.

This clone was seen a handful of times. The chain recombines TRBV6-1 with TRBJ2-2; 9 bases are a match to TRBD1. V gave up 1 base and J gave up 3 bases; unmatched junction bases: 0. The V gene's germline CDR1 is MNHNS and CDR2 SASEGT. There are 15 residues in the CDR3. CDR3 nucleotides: TGTGCCAGCAGTGAAGGGACAGGGGACACCGGGGAGCTGTTTTTT. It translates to CASSEGTGDTGELFF.

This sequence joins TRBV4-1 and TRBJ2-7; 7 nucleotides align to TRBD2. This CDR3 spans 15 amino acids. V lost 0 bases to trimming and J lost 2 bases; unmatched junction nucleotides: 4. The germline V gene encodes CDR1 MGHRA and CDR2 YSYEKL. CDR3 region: CASSQDPAGAYEQYF. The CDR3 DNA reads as TGCGCCAGCAGCCAAGATCCCGCGGGAGCCTACGAGCAGTACTTC.

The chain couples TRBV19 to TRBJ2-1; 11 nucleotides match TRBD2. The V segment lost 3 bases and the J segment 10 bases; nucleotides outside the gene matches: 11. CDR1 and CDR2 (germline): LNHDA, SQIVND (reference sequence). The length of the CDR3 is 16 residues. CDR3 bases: TGTGCCAGTAGTATTCTGGGGACTAGCGGTCCTCGGGAGCAGTTCTTC. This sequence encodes CASSILGTSGPREQFF.

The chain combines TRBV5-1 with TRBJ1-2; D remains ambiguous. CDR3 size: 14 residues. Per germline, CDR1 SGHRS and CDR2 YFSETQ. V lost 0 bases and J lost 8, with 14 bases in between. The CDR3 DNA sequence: TGCGCCAGCAGCTTGGAGTCCGCAGGTACGGGCTACACCTTC. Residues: CASSLESAGTGYTF.

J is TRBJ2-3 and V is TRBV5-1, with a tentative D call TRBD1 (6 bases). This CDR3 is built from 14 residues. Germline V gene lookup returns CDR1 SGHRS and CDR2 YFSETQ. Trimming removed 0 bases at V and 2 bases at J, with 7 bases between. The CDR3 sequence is CASSLGGHTDTQYF. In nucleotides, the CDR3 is TGCGCCAGCAGCTTGGGGGGGCACACAGATACGCAGTATTTT.

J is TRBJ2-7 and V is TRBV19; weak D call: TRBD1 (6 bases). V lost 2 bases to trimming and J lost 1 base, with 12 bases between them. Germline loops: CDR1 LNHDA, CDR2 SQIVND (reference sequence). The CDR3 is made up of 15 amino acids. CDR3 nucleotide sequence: TGTGCCAGTAGTATACAGGGGTCGGGTTCCTACGAGCAGTACTTC. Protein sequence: CASSIQGSGSYEQYF. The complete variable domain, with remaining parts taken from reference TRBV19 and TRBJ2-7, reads DGGITQSPKYLFRKEGQNVTLSCEQNLNHDAMYWYRQDPGQGLRLIYYSQIVNDFQKGDIAEGYSVSREKKESFPLTVTSAQKNPTAFYLCASSIQGSGSYEQYFGPGTRLTVT.

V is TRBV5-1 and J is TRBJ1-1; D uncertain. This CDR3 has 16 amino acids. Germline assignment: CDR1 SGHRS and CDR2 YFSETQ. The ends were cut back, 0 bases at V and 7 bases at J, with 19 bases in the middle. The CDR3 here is CASSLGIASGRNEAFF. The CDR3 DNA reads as TGCGCCAGCAGCTTGGGAATTGCTTCTGGGCGTAATGAAGCTTTCTTT.

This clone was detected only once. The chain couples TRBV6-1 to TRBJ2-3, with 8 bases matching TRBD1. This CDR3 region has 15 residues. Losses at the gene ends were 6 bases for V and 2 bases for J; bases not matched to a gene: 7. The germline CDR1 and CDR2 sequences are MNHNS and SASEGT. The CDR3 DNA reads TGTGCCAGCAGGGAACAGGGGGGATCCACAGATACGCAGTATTTT. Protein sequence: CASREQGGSTDTQYF.

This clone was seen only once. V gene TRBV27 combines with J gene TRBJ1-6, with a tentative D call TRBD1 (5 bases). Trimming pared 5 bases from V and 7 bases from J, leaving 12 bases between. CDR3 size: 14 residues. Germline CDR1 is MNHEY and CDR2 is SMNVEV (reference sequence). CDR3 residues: CASSLDRGNSPLHF. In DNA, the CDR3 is TGTGCCAGCAGTCTAGACCGGGGGAATTCACCCCTCCACTTT.

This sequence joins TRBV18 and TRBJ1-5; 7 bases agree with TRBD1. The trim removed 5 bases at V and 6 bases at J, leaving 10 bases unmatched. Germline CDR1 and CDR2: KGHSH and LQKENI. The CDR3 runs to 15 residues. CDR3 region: CASSVVGQGVQPQHF. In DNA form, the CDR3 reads TGTGCCAGCTCAGTGGTAGGGCAGGGGGTTCAGCCCCAGCATTTT.

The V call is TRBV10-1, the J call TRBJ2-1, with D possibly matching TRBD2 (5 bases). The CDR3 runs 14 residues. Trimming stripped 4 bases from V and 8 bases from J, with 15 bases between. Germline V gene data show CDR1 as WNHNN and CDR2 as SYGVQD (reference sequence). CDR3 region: CASSVLLAMDEQFF. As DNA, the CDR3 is TGCGCCAGCAGTGTTCTTCTAGCCATGGATGAGCAGTTCTTC.

In nucleotides, the CDR3 is TGTGCCAGCAGTTTATCCCAGACAGAATCCTACAATGAGCAGTTCTTC. Protein: CASSLSQTESYNEQFF. V usage is TRBV27 and J usage is TRBJ2-1; possibly TRBD1 for D (5 bases). In germline, CDR1 is MNHEY, CDR2 SMNVEV (reference sequence). The CDR3 sequence is 16 residues long. The germline V and J ends were trimmed by 0 bases and 1 base, with 10 bases remaining between them.

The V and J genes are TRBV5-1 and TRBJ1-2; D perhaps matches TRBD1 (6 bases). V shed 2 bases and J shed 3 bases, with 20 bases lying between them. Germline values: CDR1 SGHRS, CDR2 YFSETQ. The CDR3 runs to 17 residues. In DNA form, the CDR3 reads TGCGCCAGCAGCTTATGGATGGGGGCGCAGACGGACTATGGCTACACCTTC. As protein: CASSLWMGAQTDYGYTF.

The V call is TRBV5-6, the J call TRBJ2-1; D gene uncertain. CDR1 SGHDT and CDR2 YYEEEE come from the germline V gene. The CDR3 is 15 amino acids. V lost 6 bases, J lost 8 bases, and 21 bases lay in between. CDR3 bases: TGTGCCAGCATCCCTGTAGGAACCCCTAGTTATGAGCAGTTCTTC. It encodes CASIPVGTPSYEQFF. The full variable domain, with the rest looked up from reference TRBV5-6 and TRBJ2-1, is DAGVTQSPTHLIKTRGQQVTLRCSPKSGHDTVSWYQQALGQGPQFIFQYYEEEERQRGNFPDRFSGHQFPNYSSELNVNALLLGDSALYLCASIPVGTPSYEQFFGPGTRLTVL.